This TCR beta chain was sequenced during a study of beta chain features in type 1 diabetes. General study results and limits: A greater similarity of naive, central memory and Treg TCRB repertoires was seen among patients than among healthy donors. Researchers cautioned that cDNA sequencing could over-represent cells with high TCR expression. In all four CD4+ subsets, TCRB CDR3 length was significantly, moderately reduced in type 1 diabetes.

Reverse transcribing all isolated RNA meant expressed TCRB transcripts were sequenced. TCRdb's copy holds only in-frame clones and misses some; the assay was immunoSEQ multiplex PCR. The table has 500,000 to 850,000 clones, over 13% seen once. This clone was counted only a few times. Its antigen is unknown. This clonotype was obtained from a man younger than 35 with type 1 diabetes. Specimen: naive CD4+ T cells from blood.

CDR3 region: CSVGFSSYEQYF. The CDR3 region has the DNA TGCAGCGTTGGGTTTTCTTCCTACGAGCAGTACTTC. The chain combines TRBV29-1 with TRBJ2-7; no firm D call. This CDR3 region has 12 residues. V was shortened by 4 bases and J by 1 base, with 8 bases between the two germline ends. The germline V gene has CDR1 SQVTM and CDR2 ANQGSEA.